This entry lists 25 T cell receptor beta chains sequenced from one sample in a study of cytomegalovirus exposure and HLA in healthy donors. This PCR relied on a set of 60 Vbeta primers and 13 Jbeta primers. Libraries were prepared by immunoSEQ multiplex PCR; TCRdb keeps only in-frame clonotypes and omits some of them. The top ten clones hold approximately 12% of a sample with 110,000 or so clones, about 70% of them seen once. Sequenced: PBMCs. The receptors were sampled from a middle-aged woman in good health and CMV-seropositive.

This clone appeared a single time. The chain employs TRBV7-2 and TRBJ2-1, with D possibly TRBD2 on 6 matching bases. CDR3 length: 16 amino acids. With 2 bases removed from V and 5 bases from J, the gap between germline ends came to 16 bases. CDR1 is SGHTA, CDR2 FQGNSA, per germline. CDR3 bases: TGTGCCAGCAGCTTATTTGGTGGAGGGACCGACAATGAGCAGTTCTTC. It encodes CASSLFGGGTDNEQFF.

This sequence joins TRBV6-4 and TRBJ2-3; TRBD1 might be the D (8 bases). CDR3 length: 15 amino acids. Germline V gene data show CDR1 as MRHNA and CDR2 as SNTAGT. Trimming pared 3 bases from V and 5 bases from J, leaving 15 bases between. As DNA, the CDR3 is TGTGCCAGCAGTGAACAGGGGGGGCTTGTAGATACGCAGTATTTT. It specifies CASSEQGGLVDTQYF.

V and J are TRBV4-1 and TRBJ1-5, with TRBD1 matching 9 bases. J gave up 5 bases and V 4 bases, and 6 bases lay outside the gene matches. The CDR3 is 15 residues long. CDR1 is MGHRA, CDR2 YSYEKL, per germline. The CDR3 DNA reads as TGCGCCAGCAGCCTCCGGACAGGGGAGTATCAGCCCCAGCATTTT. It codes for CASSLRTGEYQPQHF.

This chain uses TRBV5-1 with TRBJ2-3; no firm D call. Trimming took 0 bases from V and 4 from J, leaving 15 bases between them. CDR3 length: 16 residues. Germline values: CDR1 SGHRS, CDR2 YFSETQ. CDR3: CASSLASRGFADTQYF. The CDR3 region has the DNA TGCGCCAGCAGCTTGGCCTCGCGAGGATTTGCAGATACGCAGTATTTT.

V gene TRBV6-1 combines with J gene TRBJ1-1; D possibly corresponds to TRBD1 (5 bases). V shed 6 bases and J shed 2 bases, with 13 bases lying between them. Germline V gives CDR1 MNHNS, CDR2 SASEGT. The CDR3 is made up of 14 amino acids. CDR3 amino acids: CASRPSRVNTEAFF. CDR3 in DNA: TGTGCCAGCAGACCCAGCAGGGTAAACACTGAAGCTTTCTTT.

The CDR3 region is CASSLFAGAGGYTF. The CDR3 nucleotides read TGCGCCAGCAGCTTGTTTGCAGGGGCCGGTGGCTACACCTTC. V is TRBV5-1 and J is TRBJ1-2, with D perhaps matching TRBD1 (6 bases). CDR1 is SGHRS, CDR2 YFSETQ, per germline. Trimming shortened V by 1 base and J by 7 bases, and 14 bases separated the two germline ends. The CDR3 runs to 14 residues.

The rearrangement joins TRBV7-6 to TRBJ1-1; D not resolved. This CDR3 contains 15 residues. With 0 bases removed from V and 4 bases from J, the gap between germline ends came to 12 bases. Germline values: CDR1 SGHVS, CDR2 FNYEAQ. In nucleotides, the CDR3 is TGTGCCAGCAGCTTAGCCCCCGGTGGTAGCACTGAAGCTTTCTTT. Translated: CASSLAPGGSTEAFF.

This chain connects TRBV6-1 to TRBJ2-7; 8 bases are a match to TRBD1. Looked up from germline, CDR1 is MNHNS and CDR2 is SASEGT. Trimming took 4 bases from V and 9 from J; bases not matched to a gene: 20. This CDR3 region has 17 residues. The CDR3 nucleotides read TGTGCCAGCAGTGCAAGACCGCCTGTGGGCAGGGGGCTGGGGCAGTACTTC. Protein: CASSARPPVGRGLGQYF.

The rearrangement uses TRBV13 and TRBJ1-2, with D possibly matching TRBD1 (6 bases). Trimming left V 5 bases short and J 6 bases short, with 13 bases between. Germline V gene sequence: CDR1 PRHDT, CDR2 FYEKMQ (reference sequence). This CDR3 is 13 amino acids long. This CDR3 reads CASSILQGNGYTF. CDR3 sequence (DNA): TGTGCCAGCAGCATCCTCCAGGGGAATGGCTACACCTTC. Full variable domain (missing parts from reference TRBV13 and TRBJ1-2): AAGVIQSPRHLIKEKRETATLKCYPIPRHDTVYWYQQGPGQDPQFLISFYEKMQSDKGSIPDRFSAQQFSDYHSELNMSSLELGDSALYFCASSILQGNGYTFGSGTRLTVV.

In this sample, this clone turned up a few times. This chain links TRBV6-5 with TRBJ2-3, with 8 bases fitting TRBD1. Germline V gene data show CDR1 as MNHEY and CDR2 as SVGAGI. The CDR3 totals 15 residues. V dropped 0 bases and J dropped 2; count of bases not matched to a gene: 1. The CDR3 region has the DNA TGTGCCAGCAGTTACTCGGACAGGGACACAGATACGCAGTATTTT. It encodes CASSYSDRDTDTQYF.

V usage is TRBV28 and J usage is TRBJ2-6, with 8 bases matching TRBD2. After removal of 7 bases from V and 1 base from J, the junction contained 3 bases not matched to a gene. The CDR3 runs 15 residues. Germline V lookup: CDR1 MDHEN, CDR2 SYDVKM. As DNA, the CDR3 is TGTGCCAGCATAACGGGAGGGTCTGGGGCCAACGTCCTGACTTTC. It encodes CASITGGSGANVLTF.

This chain links TRBV10-3 with TRBJ2-3, with D possibly matching TRBD2 (5 bases). The CDR3 is 14 residues long. V was shortened by 4 bases and J by 4 bases, with 12 bases between the two germline ends. Germline V gene sequence: CDR1 ENHRY, CDR2 SYGVKD. The CDR3 protein is CAISAVLSADTQYF. The CDR3, as DNA: TGTGCCATCAGTGCCGTCCTTAGCGCAGATACGCAGTATTTT.

The CDR3 DNA is TGTGCCTGGAGTCGACAGGGCGGTCAGCCCCAGCATTTT. Translating gives CAWSRQGGQPQHF. The chain combines TRBV30 with TRBJ1-5, with TRBD1 matching over 7 bases. Germline V gene lookup returns CDR1 GTSNPN and CDR2 SVGIG (reference sequence). The CDR3 is made up of 13 amino acids. Trimming removed 2 bases from V and 6 bases from J; junction bases left unmatched: 4.

The chain employs TRBV6-5 and TRBJ1-1; no clear D gene. Trimming stripped 6 bases from V and 3 bases from J, with 5 bases between. Per germline, CDR1 MNHEY and CDR2 SVGAGI. The CDR3 is made up of 11 amino acids. The CDR3 sequence: CASRRHTEAFF. In DNA, the CDR3 is TGTGCCAGCAGGAGGCACACTGAAGCTTTCTTT.

The table lists this clone with a few counts. The rearrangement links TRBV30 to TRBJ1-2; the D gene is possibly TRBD1 (5 bases). V shed 4 bases and J shed 8 bases, with 14 bases lying between them. In germline, CDR1 is GTSNPN, CDR2 SVGIG (reference sequence). The CDR3 length is 12 residues. CDR3 region: CAWTPGGGGYTF. The CDR3 DNA reads as TGTGCCTGGACCCCCGGGGGTGGCGGCTACACCTTC.

This clone has only one observation. The chain is built from TRBV18 and TRBJ2-3; 8 nucleotides align to TRBD1. Unmatched junction bases numbered 10, after V lost 6 bases and J lost 5 bases. Looked up from germline, CDR1 is KGHSH and CDR2 is LQKENI. The CDR3 consists of 15 residues. CDR3 sequence reads: CASSPRTGFRDTQYF. In DNA, the CDR3 is TGTGCCAGCTCCCCAAGGACAGGGTTCCGAGATACGCAGTATTTT.

CDR3 protein: CASSGQGLAGAGTDEQYF. Here the CDR3 DNA reads TGCGCCAGCAGCGGACAGGGACTAGCGGGGGCGGGGACCGACGAGCAGTACTTC. This sequence joins TRBV5-1 and TRBJ2-7, with 14 bases identical to TRBD2. The V gene end was trimmed by 4 bases and the J gene end by 5 bases; junction bases not matched to a gene: 14. The germline CDR1 and CDR2 sequences are SGHRS and YFSETQ. The CDR3 runs to 18 residues. The variable domain in full, completed from reference TRBV5-1 and TRBJ2-7, reads KAGVTQTPRYLIKTRGQQVTLSCSPISGHRSVSWYQQTPGQGLQFLFEYFSETQRNKGNFPGRFSGRQFSNSRSEMNVSTLELGDSALYLCASSGQGLAGAGTDEQYFGPGTRLTVT.

The chain is built from TRBV7-3 and TRBJ2-3; D may be TRBD1 (6 bases). The CDR3 has 13 residues. From germline, CDR1 is SGHTA and CDR2 FQGTGA. V lost 7 bases, J lost 5 bases, and 13 bases lay in between. The CDR3 bases are TGTGCCAGCAACAAAAACAGGGAAGATACGCAGTATTTT. It specifies CASNKNREDTQYF.

V usage is TRBV5-5 and J usage is TRBJ2-7; 7 bases map to TRBD1. V lost 6 bases, J lost 4 bases, and 7 bases stayed unmatched. The CDR3 runs to 13 residues. The V gene's germline CDR1 is SGHKS and CDR2 YYEKEE (reference sequence). CDR3 loop: CASNPGTDYEQYF. The CDR3 coding sequence is TGTGCCAGCAACCCCGGGACAGATTACGAGCAGTACTTC.

The chain employs TRBV11-1 and TRBJ2-7; the match to TRBD1 covers 7 bases. The V gene's germline CDR1 is SGHAT and CDR2 FQDESV (reference sequence). V shed 5 bases, J shed 4 bases, and the junction held 8 bases outside the gene matches. The CDR3 loop spans 14 amino acids. The CDR3 DNA reads as TGTGCCAGCAGCATAGGGACGGGACAGTACGAGCAGTACTTC. Protein: CASSIGTGQYEQYF.

The chain links TRBV7-2 to TRBJ2-3; D gene unclear. There are 13 residues in the CDR3. V dropped 6 bases and J dropped 4 bases, with 11 bases sitting between them. CDR1 and CDR2 (germline): SGHTA, FQGNSA. The CDR3 DNA follows: TGTGCCAGCAGTCTCCGACTCGCAGATACGCAGTATTTT. As protein: CASSLRLADTQYF.

V usage is TRBV2 and J usage is TRBJ1-5; TRBD1 matches at 7 bases. V trimming: 4 bases; J trimming: 3 bases; junction bases outside the gene matches: 6. Germline V gene sequence: CDR1 SNHLY, CDR2 FYNNEI. CDR3 length: 15 residues. CDR3 residues: CASSVGQGVNQPQHF. The CDR3 DNA reads as TGTGCCAGCAGTGTGGGGCAGGGGGTCAATCAGCCCCAGCATTTT.

This clone was picked up one time. V usage is TRBV15 and J usage is TRBJ2-3; possibly TRBD2 for D (5 bases). Germline V CDR1 and CDR2: LNHNV, YYDKDF (reference sequence). CDR3 length equals 13 residues. V was cut by 8 bases and J by 4 bases, with 13 bases left in between. The CDR3 region is CATRSSGSDTQYF. In nucleotides, the CDR3 is TGTGCCACCCGATCGTCGGGGTCAGATACGCAGTATTTT.

Only one count was recorded for this clone. The chain uses TRBV5-1 and TRBJ2-7; 7 bases map to TRBD1. CDR3 length: 14 residues. The germline V gene has CDR1 SGHRS and CDR2 YFSETQ. V trimming: 0 bases; J trimming: 11 bases; junction bases outside the gene matches: 11. The CDR3 coding sequence is TGCGCCAGCAGCTTGGGACAGGGCTCCGAGGAGGAGTACTTC. As protein: CASSLGQGSEEEYF.

This clone was observed a handful of times. The rearrangement links TRBV7-8 to TRBJ1-2, with D possibly TRBD1 on 6 matching bases. Germline V gene sequence: CDR1 SGHVS, CDR2 FQNEAQ. V lost 2 bases to trimming and J lost 4 bases, with 11 bases between them. The length of the CDR3 is 14 residues. The CDR3 loop is CASSLNRVAYGYTF. The CDR3 DNA sequence: TGTGCCAGCAGCTTAAACAGGGTGGCCTATGGCTACACCTTC.